These T cell receptor beta chains were read from a single sample in a study of response to subunit inactivated influenza vaccine. TCRdb independently ran MiXCR on the RT-PCR reads; one entry per CDR3 protein. The repertoire holds about 650,000 distinct CDR3 sequences, with 14% as singletons. This sample comprised PBMCs from blood, obtained 14 days before vaccination. The receptors come from a man aged 50 or older who received an inactivated influenza vaccine. Each CDR3 is given with its conserved first and last residue. The order of the fields is V gene, J gene, clone size, D gene, CDR3 protein, CDR3 DNA. The D gene is left open where the match is weak. The listing skips clone size in some rows; elsewhere it reads once, few, many or a size class.

TRBV7-2,TRBJ1-5,NA,NA,CASSLEPLSNQPQHF,TGTGCCAGCAGCCTGGAACCCCTTAGCAATCAGCCCCAGCATTTT
TRBV20-1,TRBJ2-7,few,NA,CSARLQSSYEQYF,TGCAGTGCTCGCCTTCAGAGCTCCTACGAGCAGTACTTC
TRBV6-2/TRBV6-3,TRBJ2-7,few,TRBD1,CASSRLRDRENYEQYF,TGTGCCAGCAGTCGACTCCGGGACAGGGAGAACTACGAGCAGTACTTC
TRBV6-2/TRBV6-3,TRBJ2-1,once,TRBD2,CASSRGLAGDLGDEQFF,TGTGCCAGCAGTAGGGGACTAGCGGGAGATTTAGGCGATGAGCAGTTCTTC
TRBV28,TRBJ2-4,NA,TRBD2,CASRGIPGLAVENIQYF,TGTGCCAGCAGAGGGATACCGGGACTAGCGGTTGAAAACATTCAGTACTTC
TRBV6-2/TRBV6-3,TRBJ2-7,few,NA,CASGGRYGGEQYF,TGTGCCAGCGGGGGCCGCTACGGAGGCGAGCAGTACTTC
TRBV28,TRBJ1-6,few,NA,CASSFHLVGSPLHF,TGTGCCAGCAGTTTTCATCTAGTTGGTTCACCCCTCCACTTT
TRBV20-1,TRBJ2-5,few,TRBD2,CSAKRGGHQETQYF,TGCAGTGCTAAGCGGGGGGGGCACCAAGAGACCCAGTACTTC
TRBV7-8,TRBJ2-2,NA,NA,CASKRGPRDTGELFF,TGTGCCAGCAAAAGAGGGCCCAGGGACACCGGGGAGCTGTTTTTT
TRBV20-1,TRBJ2-1,NA,NA,CSALGGANNEQFF,TGCAGTGCATTGGGCGGGGCAAACAATGAGCAGTTCTTC
TRBV6-5,TRBJ2-2,NA,TRBD2,CASSYSTSDGGELFF,TGTGCCAGCAGTTACTCGACTAGCGATGGCGGGGAGCTGTTTTTT
TRBV20-1,TRBJ2-5,few,NA,CSARAAMSPETQYF,TGCAGTGCTAGAGCTGCCATGAGCCCGGAGACCCAGTACTTC
TRBV6-2/TRBV6-3,TRBJ1-1,NA,NA,CASSTRQLRTVNTEAFF,TGTGCCAGCAGTACTCGACAGCTACGCACGGTGAACACTGAAGCTTTCTTT
TRBV29-1,TRBJ2-2,many,TRBD1,CSVGTVGQVVSGELFF,TGCAGCGTGGGGACGGTCGGACAGGTGGTCTCCGGGGAGCTGTTTTTT
TRBV12-3/TRBV12-4,TRBJ1-5,few,NA,CASSFGRVSNQPQHF,TGTGCCAGCAGTTTCGGCAGGGTGAGCAATCAGCCCCAGCATTTT
TRBV5-1,TRBJ2-7,NA,TRBD2,CASSWRGESYEQYF,TGCGCCAGCAGCTGGCGGGGGGAAAGCTACGAGCAGTACTTC
TRBV29-1,TRBJ1-1,NA,NA,CSVAGQLNTEAFF,TGCAGCGTAGCCGGGCAGTTGAACACTGAAGCTTTCTTT
TRBV7-6,TRBJ2-2,NA,NA,CASSLWLGELFF,TGTGCCAGCAGCTTATGGCTCGGGGAGCTGTTTTTT
TRBV29-1,TRBJ2-2,few,NA,CSVDDGETGELFF,TGCAGCGTTGATGATGGAGAGACCGGGGAGCTGTTTTTT
TRBV10-3,TRBJ1-3,many,TRBD1,CAIRTGTGGSSGNTIYF,TGTGCCATCAGAACCGGGACAGGGGGTTCATCTGGAAACACCATATATTTT
TRBV15,TRBJ1-1,few,NA,CATSRDPNTEAFF,TGTGCCACCAGCAGAGACCCGAACACTGAAGCTTTCTTT
TRBV7-9,TRBJ2-5,few,TRBD2,CASSPGLAPQETQYF,TGTGCCAGCAGCCCAGGACTAGCACCTCAAGAGACCCAGTACTTC
TRBV11-2,TRBJ2-7,few,NA,CASSLDGHSMTYEQYF,TGTGCCAGCAGCTTAGATGGACATAGTATGACCTACGAGCAGTACTTC
TRBV6-2/TRBV6-3,TRBJ2-3,many,TRBD2,CASSYMVTSGQDTDTQYF,TGTGCCAGCAGTTATATGGTGACTAGCGGGCAGGATACAGATACGCAGTATTTT
TRBV18,TRBJ1-1,few,TRBD1,CASSLQGPGEAFF,TGTGCCAGCTCTCTACAGGGGCCGGGTGAAGCTTTCTTT
TRBV29-1,TRBJ2-7,NA,TRBD2,CSVAQGLVYHEQYF,TGCAGCGTTGCGCAGGGACTAGTTTACCACGAGCAGTACTTC
TRBV20-1,TRBJ2-6,once,NA,CSASTGHSGANVLTF,TGCAGTGCTTCGACAGGCCACTCTGGGGCCAACGTCCTGACTTTC
TRBV5-6,TRBJ1-2,few,NA,CASRARFGEDGYTF,TGTGCCAGCCGAGCTCGTTTCGGGGAGGATGGCTACACCTTC
TRBV11-2,TRBJ2-5,few,NA,CASSSPTTGRETQYF,TGTGCCAGCAGCTCACCTACCACTGGTAGGGAGACCCAGTACTTC
TRBV27,TRBJ2-3,many,TRBD2,CASSVVAGVNTQYF,TGTGCCAGCAGTGTGGTAGCGGGAGTCAATACGCAGTATTTT
TRBV12-3/TRBV12-4,TRBJ2-3,few,TRBD1,CASRVTGGLLDTQYF,TGTGCCAGCAGAGTGACAGGGGGACTCTTGGATACGCAGTATTTT
TRBV10-3,TRBJ2-1,few,NA,CAISVSASSYNEQFF,TGTGCCATCAGTGTTAGCGCGAGCTCCTACAATGAGCAGTTCTTC
TRBV30,TRBJ1-6,NA,NA,CAWMWGANSPLHF,TGTGCCTGGATGTGGGGGGCTAATTCACCCCTCCACTTT
TRBV15,TRBJ2-3,NA,TRBD1,CATSSGTVDTQYF,TGTGCCACCAGCAGCGGGACAGTGGATACGCAGTATTTT
TRBV2,TRBJ2-1,few,TRBD1,CASNRDRDNEQFF,TGTGCCAGCAACCGGGACAGGGACAATGAGCAGTTCTTC
TRBV29-1,TRBJ1-2,few,NA,CSVAEIGGRYGYTF,TGCAGCGTTGCCGAAATAGGAGGGCGTTATGGCTACACCTTC
TRBV27,TRBJ2-1,NA,TRBD1,CASSPRQGINLF,TGTGCCAGCAGCCCGCGACAGGGAATAAACCTCTTC
TRBV5-6,TRBJ1-1,few,NA,CASSLDAKTEAFF,TGTGCCAGCAGCTTGGATGCTAAAACTGAAGCTTTCTTT
TRBV6-5,TRBJ1-1,NA,TRBD1,CASSSLGQGPNTEAFF,TGTGCCAGCAGTTCCCTGGGACAGGGGCCGAACACTGAAGCTTTCTTT
TRBV6-2/TRBV6-3,TRBJ2-6,NA,NA,CASSYVQGQDSGANVLTF,TGTGCCAGCAGTTACGTCCAGGGGCAGGATTCTGGGGCCAACGTCCTGACTTTC
TRBV29-1,TRBJ2-6,few,NA,CSVKRSSGANVLTF,TGCAGCGTCAAAAGGAGCTCTGGGGCCAACGTCCTGACTTTC
TRBV4-2,TRBJ1-2,many,TRBD1,CASSQDVTGGNGYTF,TGTGCCAGCAGCCAAGATGTCACAGGGGGAAATGGCTACACCTTC
TRBV5-1,TRBJ1-6,few,NA,CASSLRIRADQNSPLHF,TGCGCCAGCAGCTTGCGTATTCGGGCAGACCAAAATTCACCCCTCCACTTT
TRBV20-1,TRBJ2-1,NA,TRBD2,CSARGSGRESIDEQFF,TGCAGTGCTAGAGGTTCGGGGCGGGAGTCGATTGATGAGCAGTTCTTC
TRBV2,TRBJ2-2,NA,TRBD2,CASSETGGLNTGELFF,TGTGCCAGCAGTGAGACGGGAGGCCTGAACACCGGGGAGCTGTTTTTT
TRBV4-3,TRBJ2-7,many,NA,CASAAKTGPSYEQYF,TGCGCCAGCGCGGCTAAGACCGGGCCCTCCTACGAGCAGTACTTC
TRBV20-1,TRBJ2-7,few,TRBD1,CSARVPGTGIGEQYF,TGCAGTGCTAGAGTTCCCGGGACAGGCATCGGCGAGCAGTACTTC
TRBV5-5,TRBJ2-5,NA,NA,CASSLDLNQETQYF,TGTGCCAGCAGTTTGGACCTAAACCAAGAGACCCAGTACTTC
TRBV7-2,TRBJ1-3,NA,TRBD1,CASSVTGAGNTIYF,TGTGCCAGCAGCGTAACAGGGGCTGGAAACACCATATATTTT
TRBV19,TRBJ2-2,NA,NA,CARREVMGEGTGELFF,TGTGCCAGAAGGGAGGTGATGGGAGAAGGGACCGGGGAGCTGTTTTTT
TRBV7-9,TRBJ2-7,many,TRBD2,CASSKPGLAGKSEQYF,TGTGCCAGCAGCAAACCCGGACTAGCGGGGAAATCCGAGCAGTACTTC
TRBV7-9,TRBJ2-1,NA,TRBD1,CASSLGQGPLNEQFF,TGTGCCAGCAGCTTGGGACAGGGTCCCCTCAATGAGCAGTTCTTC